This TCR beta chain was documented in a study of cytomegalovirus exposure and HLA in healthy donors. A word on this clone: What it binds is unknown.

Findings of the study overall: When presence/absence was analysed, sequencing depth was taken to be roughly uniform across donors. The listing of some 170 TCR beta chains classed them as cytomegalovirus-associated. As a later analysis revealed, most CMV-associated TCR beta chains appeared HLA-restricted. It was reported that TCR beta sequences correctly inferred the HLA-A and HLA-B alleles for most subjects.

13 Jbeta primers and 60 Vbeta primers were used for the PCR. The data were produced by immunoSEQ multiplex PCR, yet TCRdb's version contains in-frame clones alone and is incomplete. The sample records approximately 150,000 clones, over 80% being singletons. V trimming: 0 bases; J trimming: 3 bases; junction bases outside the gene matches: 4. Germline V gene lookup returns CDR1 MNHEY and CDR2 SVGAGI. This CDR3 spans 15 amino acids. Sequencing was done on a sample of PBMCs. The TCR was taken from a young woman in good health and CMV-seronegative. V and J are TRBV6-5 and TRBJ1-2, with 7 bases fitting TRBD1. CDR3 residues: CASSYSGTADYGYTF. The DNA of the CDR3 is TGTGCCAGCAGTTACTCTGGGACAGCCGACTATGGCTACACCTTC.